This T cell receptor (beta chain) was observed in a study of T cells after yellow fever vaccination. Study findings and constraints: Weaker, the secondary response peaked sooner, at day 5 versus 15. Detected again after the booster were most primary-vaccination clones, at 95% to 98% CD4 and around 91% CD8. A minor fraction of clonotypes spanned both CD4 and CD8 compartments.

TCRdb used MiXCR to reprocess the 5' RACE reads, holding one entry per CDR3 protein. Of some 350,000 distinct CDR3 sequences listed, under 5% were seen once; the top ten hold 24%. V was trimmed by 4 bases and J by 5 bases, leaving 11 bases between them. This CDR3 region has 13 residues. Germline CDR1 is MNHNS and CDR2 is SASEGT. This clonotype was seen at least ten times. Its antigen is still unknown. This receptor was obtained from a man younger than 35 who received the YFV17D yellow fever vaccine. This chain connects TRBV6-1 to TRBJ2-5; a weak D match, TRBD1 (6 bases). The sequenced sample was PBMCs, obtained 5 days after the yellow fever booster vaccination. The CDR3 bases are TGTGCCAGCAGTGTACAGGGTCGGGAGACCCAGTACTTC. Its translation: CASSVQGRETQYF.